What follows is one T cell receptor (beta chain) and its context. Source study methods: Amplification with reference gene primers provided the estimates of nucleated cell counts. Profiling relied on immunoSEQ multiplex PCR, and the TCRdb table lists in-frame clones only, not all of them. V and J calls and clone size are those listed in that table; D and trimming were worked out from the DNA. The sample records 150,000 or so clones, approximately 80% being singletons. This entry is derived from a study of blood T cell repertoires in COVID-19. Participants were aged about 18 to 100 years from 20 to 30 US areas. The length of the CDR3 is 17 residues.

This receptor was obtained from a man aged 40-49 years who had recovered from COVID-19. What was sequenced was PBMCs or T cells enriched from blood (not recorded which). J is TRBJ2-5 and V is TRBV21-1; the table's TRBD1 call for D was not verified on the DNA. TRBV21-1 is recorded as a pseudogene. The CDR3 DNA sequence: TGTGCCAGCAGCAAACCCCCCCTACAGGGTTTGGAGGAGACCCAGTACTTC. Encoded protein: CASSKPPLQGLEETQYF.